This T cell receptor (beta chain) was identified in a study of blood T cell repertoires in COVID-19. Under the authors' procedure: Cell counts per sample came from amplifying reference gene primers. TCRdb's table, derived via immunoSEQ multiplex PCR, lists solely in-frame clones and lacks some. From that table come the V and J calls and clone size; the DNA was used to work out D and trimming. The sample has approximately 80,000 clones; about 73% are singletons. This clone was recorded only once. This CDR3 spans 15 amino acids. Germline lookup yields CDR1 KGHSH and CDR2 LQKENI. The V end was cut by 3 bases, the J end by 1 base, with 9 bases between.

Source material: peripheral blood. J is TRBJ2-2 and V is TRBV18, with D possibly matching TRBD1 (5 bases). The receptor comes from a man aged 45-65 years with active or convalescent COVID-19. The CDR3 sequence is CASSPGLLNTGELFF. The DNA for the CDR3 is TGTGCCAGCTCACCGGGGCTGTTGAACACCGGGGAGCTGTTTTTT.